These 10 T cell receptor beta chains originate from one sample sequenced in a study of T-cell memory formation after mild COVID-19 (dated by TCRdb to the early 2020s). Preparation of the library involved 5' RACE. The instrument given in TCRdb is Illumina NovaSeq 6000. TCRdb reanalyzed the raw reads on its own, using fastp at Q25 for trimming and MiXCR for clone calling, and kept in-frame beta chains. CDR3 protein duplicates are merged, each entry listing the most common genes and DNA. Present in this sample are hundreds of thousands of distinct CDR3 sequences, approximately 18% of which were seen just once. The top ten clones comprise more than 10% of the sample. Sequencing was done on a sample of PBMCs or a T cell subset sorted from them (not recorded which). The receptors stem from an adult woman who had mild COVID-19 (a few samples of this study predate the infection). The sample titles of this study are shuffled in the database, so cell type and time point are left out; the donor was told from shared clones.

The V call is TRBV5-1, the J call TRBJ1-2, with D possibly TRBD1 on 6 matching bases. CDR1 and CDR2 (germline): SGHRS, YFSETQ. The CDR3 is made up of 17 amino acids. The V and J ends lost 0 bases and 1 base respectively, with 16 bases between them. The CDR3 here is CASSLATWTAYNYGYTF. Here the CDR3 DNA reads TGCGCCAGCAGCTTGGCCACCTGGACAGCATATAACTATGGCTACACCTTC.

The V gene is TRBV20-1, the J gene TRBJ2-3; D call uncertain. This CDR3 region has 12 residues. V was pared by 5 bases and J by 7 bases, with 13 bases between. The germline gives CDR1 DFQATT, CDR2 SNEGSKA (reference sequence). CDR3 loop: CSAGALFHTQYF. The CDR3 DNA reads as TGCAGTGCTGGAGCCTTGTTCCATACGCAGTATTTT.

This clonotype was detected only a few times. This rearrangement joins TRBV12-3 or TRBV12-4 to TRBJ2-3; 13 bases agree with TRBD2. Trimming removed 5 bases from V and 1 base from J; junction bases left unmatched: 9. The CDR3 is 18 residues long. CDR3 coding DNA: TGTGCCAGCAGTGTCCCCGGGACTAGCGGGGACCGCACAGATACGCAGTATTTT. Translating it yields CASSVPGTSGDRTDTQYF.

This rearrangement joins TRBV5-1 to TRBJ2-1, with 10 bases identical to TRBD2. Germline CDR1 reads SGHRS; CDR2 reads YFSETQ. V dropped 0 bases and J dropped 7; count of bases not matched to a gene: 4. CDR3 size: 15 residues. The chain's CDR3 is CASSLEAGGLNEQFF. The CDR3 bases are TGCGCCAGCAGCTTGGAAGCGGGGGGGCTGAATGAGCAGTTCTTC.

This clonotype has a handful of counts. This chain links TRBV20-1 with TRBJ2-3, with 14 bases lining up with TRBD2. The V gene's germline CDR1 is DFQATT and CDR2 SNEGSKA (reference sequence). Trimming took 3 bases from V and 3 from J; bases not matched to a gene: 17. This CDR3 is 20 amino acids long. The DNA for the CDR3 is TGCAGTGCTAGTTATGGGGTCGGGACTAGCGGGGGTCTATGGACAGATACGCAGTATTTT. It yields the protein CSASYGVGTSGGLWTDTQYF.

In the case of this clonotype: A much larger clone differs by one base, so this may be a read error. This likely comes from a read error, as the CDR3 has no conserved phenylalanine or tryptophan at its end. The gene calls are TRBV7-2 and TRBJ2-3, with TRBD2 matching over 9 bases. Germline assignment: CDR1 SGHTA and CDR2 FQGNSA. The V gene end was trimmed by 3 bases and the J gene end by 4 bases; junction bases not matched to a gene: 8. The CDR3 spans 16 residues. CDR3 in DNA: TGTGCCAGCAGCTTCATCGCGGGAGGGCTATCAGATACGCAGTATTCT. It codes for CASSFIAGGLSDTQYS.

The CDR3 is CASSRQGAITSDEQFF. For the CDR3, the DNA is TGTGCCAGCAGCCGTCAGGGGGCAATTACCTCCGATGAGCAGTTCTTC. The chain is built from TRBV12-3 or TRBV12-4 and TRBJ2-1; 8 bases agree with TRBD1. The CDR3 has 16 amino acids. V was clipped by 6 bases and J by 8 bases; unmatched bases: 15.

CDR3 DNA: TGTGCCAGCAGTAGGAGTCAGGGGCACAATCAGCCCCAGCATTTT. Its protein is CASSRSQGHNQPQHF. The V call is TRBV27, the J call TRBJ1-5, with D tentatively TRBD1 (6 bases). Germline CDR1 MNHEY, CDR2 SMNVEV (reference sequence). The CDR3 length is 15 residues. Trimming removed 5 bases from V and 3 bases from J, with 14 bases in between.

This clonotype was seen a few times. The V gene is TRBV12-3 or TRBV12-4, the J gene TRBJ1-2, with D perhaps matching TRBD1 (5 bases). The V and J ends lost 6 bases and 5 bases respectively, with 7 bases between them. The CDR3 extends over 11 amino acids. The DNA for the CDR3 is TGTGCCAGCAGGGGGCCATATGGCTACACCTTC. It codes for CASRGPYGYTF.

The table lists this clonotype with a few counts. J is TRBJ2-2 and V is TRBV7-7, with 11 bases aligning to TRBD2. V shed 5 bases and J 7 bases; nucleotides not matched to a gene: 3. Germline CDR1 and CDR2: SSHAT and FNYEAQ (reference sequence). The CDR3 totals 14 residues. For the CDR3, the DNA is TGTGCCAGCAGCAGGGGACTAGCGGACGGGGAGCTGTTTTTT. This encodes CASSRGLADGELFF.